This T cell receptor beta chain was found in a study of cytomegalovirus exposure and HLA in healthy donors (TCRdb year 2017). In the study overall: According to an earlier analysis of a few hundred of the donors, some 170 million T cells yielded approximately 120 million unique TCR beta sequences and 250 to 350 Gb of sequence data. Roughly 320 gigabases of sequencing data and 91 million or so unique TCR sequences made up an early release that covered some 640 HLA-typed donors. The genetic ancestry cluster associated with self-reported Caucasian donors included about 84% of the 300 to 450 genotyped donors. The study was designed to test whether signatures of past pathogen exposure could be identified by cataloging public T cell receptors. The study profiled the T cell repertoires of around 700 subjects by immunosequencing and related them to cytomegalovirus serostatus. A separate validation cohort of roughly 120 different subjects was used in addition to the 666-subject first cohort. High-throughput TCR immunosequencing, statistical association of individual TCRs with disease status, and machine learning were combined to predict cytomegalovirus infection status. In a later analysis, previously published TCR beta repertoires from roughly 710 donors were re-analyzed and high-resolution HLA genotyping was added so that TCR occurrence patterns could be studied. Rather than using new phenotypic data, the later analysis identified candidate immune exposures from TCR beta sequences and from how often those sequences occurred across donors. In an earlier analysis of several hundred of the donors, high-throughput TCR beta sequencing was used to judge whether each TCR beta V gene segment behaved as functional or pseudogenic. Donor age, sex, ethnicity and CMV serostatus were compiled alongside the repertoire data. In a later genetic analysis, genome-wide SNP genotypes for about 65% of the 666 donors were used, and that subset was treated as a discovery cohort. All discovery cohort repertoires had been generated on a single sequencing platform. Class I and class II HLA loci were covered by the typing at four-digit resolution. The number of donors typed differed by locus, with about 629-630 for A, B, C, DRB1 and DQB1, about 500 for DQA1, over 600 for DPA1, and some 470 for DPB1. Five DR-DQ haplotypes were treated as single units for association and clustering because of strong linkage in the cohort. Among a few hundred genotyped donors of the cohort, an average of approximately 240,000 unique TCR beta nucleotide sequences were sequenced per donor, roughly 18% of them non-productive.

Notes on this clone: Its specific antigen is unknown.

Library construction relied on the immunoSEQ multiplex PCR assay. For the multiplex PCR, a mixture combining 60 forward primers for TCR Vbeta segments and 13 reverse primers for TCR Jbeta segments was used. The CDR3 region of rearranged TCR beta genes was amplified from genomic DNA with a multiplex PCR assay. The Illumina HiSeq System was used to sequence the amplified TCR beta libraries as 87-base-pair reads. The authors processed their data as follows. A later analysis tallied roughly 78 million unique TCR beta chains across the 660 or so repertoires, and around 9.9 million of those chains were shared by two or more donors. Raw reads were error-corrected and collapsed into unique sequences by a nearest-neighbor algorithm in which closely related sequences were merged to remove PCR and sequencing errors. Alignment of CDR3 sequences to IMGT reference sequences was used to assign V, D and J gene segments. Each retained sequence needed at least a six-nucleotide match to both a V gene segment and a J gene segment. A rearrangement counted as productive if the CDR3 had no stop codons and remained in frame with V and J, and every other rearrangement counted as non-productive. Following IMGT convention, CDR3 was defined as the stretch from the second conserved V-encoded cysteine to the conserved J-encoded phenylalanine. In an earlier analysis of 500 to 650 of the donors, sequences lacking an unambiguous match to a single V gene segment were excluded. An earlier analysis of around 600 of the donors classified V segments as functional when productive rearrangements were above 56.7% and as segregating when the standard deviation between donors was above 5%. A statistical classification framework was built for diagnosing cytomegalovirus status from the catalog of TCR beta chain sequences. In a later analysis, TCR nucleotide sequences were compared against IMGT/GENE-DB human TR gene sequences so that V and J genes could be assigned. Using the TCRdist pipeline, a later analysis assigned CDR3 sequences along with most-parsimonious VDJ recombination scenarios. In a later analysis, each TCR beta chain was defined by its CDR3 amino acid sequence together with its V-gene family, and reads lacking a unique V-gene family were excluded. In a later analysis, 450 to 600 highly shared, low-generation-probability nucleotide sequences were removed to address suspected cross-contamination and a sequencing artifact. In a later analysis, a clonal expansion index for each public chain was calculated from normalized within-repertoire ranks of inferred template counts. Generation probabilities in a later analysis came from a VDJ recombination model fitted to out-of-frame rearrangements, and those results were checked against IGoR. In a later analysis, hypergeometric tests were used to score TCR-TCR, TCR-HLA and TCR-CMV co-occurrence, with a repertoire-size bias correction applied to TCR pairs. To estimate false discovery rates, a later analysis permuted the HLA or CMV assignments 20 times. In a later analysis, co-occurring TCRs were grouped with DBSCAN, and TCRdist sequence similarity was added when clustering was performed within HLA-allele-positive subsets. Co-occurrence clustering excluded repertoires with fewer than 30,000 or more than 120,000 public chains, plus five with anomalous nucleotide sharing. Here the immuneACCESS table is served through TCRdb, limited to in-frame sequences with V and J called. Missing clones are a known gap in these copies; in checked studies unresolved V genes cover under half, and the rest lacks a known reason. Clonal size and the V and J genes are those of that table, whereas D and trimming came from the DNA. The sample has about 100,000 clones on record. About 0.58% of the sample goes to the ten largest clones.

In total, roughly 670 healthy bone marrow donors made up the cohort. All cohort members were sampled while nominally healthy, although unrecorded immune exposures were likely present. The donor was CMV seronegative and belonged to the group of 352 seronegative cohort members. Each donor provided a peripheral blood sample, and peripheral blood mononuclear cells were used for TCR beta sequencing. The Qiagen DNeasy Blood Extraction Kit was used to extract genomic DNA from the blood cell samples. The paper's findings and limits, for the study overall: While some public TCRs were present in many individuals, most TCR sequences turned up only very rarely across donors. A further reported finding was that TCR beta sequences accurately predicted the HLA-A and HLA-B alleles for most subjects in the first cohort. When HLA alleles, especially DR and DQ, strongly co-occurred, TCR associations were difficult to assign to individual alleles. Linkage disequilibrium might explain the correlated functional status among segregating V segments, but an unknown experimental factor could not be excluded. In a later analysis, more than 15,000 TCR beta sequences were associated with specific HLA alleles at a false discovery rate of 0.05. According to a later analysis, most CMV-associated TCR beta chains appeared to be HLA-restricted, and the HLA associations seemed to be driven largely by CMV exposure. The study listed approximately 150 TCR beta chains as associated with cytomegalovirus. Immune exposure information for the cohort was limited to CMV serostatus. Because some donors lacked HLA typing at each locus, the association tests relied only on the typed subset. In a later analysis, TCR association rates were found to vary across HLA loci, with the most associated TCRs seen for DRB1 alleles and the fewest for HLA-C alleles. In this cohort, only TCR beta chains were sequenced, and detectable features were limited by the absence of alpha or paired-chain data. A cluster of highly shared sequence variants was judged likely to represent a technical artifact of the sequencing pipeline. According to a later genetic analysis, donors in an Asian-associated ancestry cluster had fewer N-insertions in productive TCRs than the approximately 670-donor mean. Presence/absence analyses assumed roughly uniform sequencing depth across donors, an assumption that may not hold. A later analysis reported that several top co-occurrence clusters appeared linked to parvovirus B19, influenza, CMV and Epstein-Barr virus. Some IMGT-functional V segments, including TRBV6-2 and TRBV6-3, could not be told apart with the 87-base-pair reads, so those segments were excluded. The classifier was reported to diagnose cytomegalovirus status with high specificity and sensitivity in both the original cohort and the validation cohort. In an earlier analysis of approximately 590 of the donors, most TCR beta V segments were observed in productive rearrangements about 87% or about 30% of the time, broadly matching IMGT annotations. Because counts were too low, roughly 16 rarely observed V segments, including chromosome 9 orphons, were left out of the earlier analysis of roughly 600 of the donors. In vitro tests confirmed that a few of the cytomegalovirus-associated TCR beta chains recognize cytomegalovirus antigens. According to the authors, the approach could potentially be generalized to other disease states and immunological phenotypes. In a later genetic analysis, a missense DCLRE1C variant was associated with V-gene and J-gene trimming of TCR beta chains, and the association was replicated in an independent cohort. A later analysis found that HLA-associated TCR beta chains were more clonally expanded and had lower generation probabilities than equally common non-associated chains.

The germline V gene encodes CDR1 SGHTS and CDR2 YDEGEE. Its CDR3 holds 15 amino acids, cysteine through phenylalanine. The entry retains the CDR3 DNA only, 45 bases that are in frame from base 1. Cut back by 4 bases and 4 bases, the V and J ends lie 17 bases apart. Sequenced sample: PBMCs. The rearrangement joined TRBV5-8 to TRBJ1-1; confidence is insufficient to name the D gene. The source is a man in his forties or fifties in good health and CMV-seronegative. The DNA sequence follows: TGTGCCAGCAGCAAAACTGGGAGGCGCGGCACTGAAGCTTTCTTT. Its protein reads: CASSKTGRRGTEAFF.